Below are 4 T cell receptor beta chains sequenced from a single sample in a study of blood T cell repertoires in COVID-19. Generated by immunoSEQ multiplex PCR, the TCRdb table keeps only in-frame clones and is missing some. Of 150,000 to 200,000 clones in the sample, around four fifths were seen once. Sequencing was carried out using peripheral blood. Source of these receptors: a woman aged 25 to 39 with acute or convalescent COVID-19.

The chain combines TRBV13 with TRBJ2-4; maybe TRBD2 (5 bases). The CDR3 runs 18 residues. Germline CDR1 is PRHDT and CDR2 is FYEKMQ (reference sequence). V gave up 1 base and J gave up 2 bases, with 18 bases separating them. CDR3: CASSLELDGSFTKNIQYF. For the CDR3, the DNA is TGTGCCAGCAGCTTAGAGCTAGATGGGAGCTTTACCAAAAACATTCAGTACTTC.

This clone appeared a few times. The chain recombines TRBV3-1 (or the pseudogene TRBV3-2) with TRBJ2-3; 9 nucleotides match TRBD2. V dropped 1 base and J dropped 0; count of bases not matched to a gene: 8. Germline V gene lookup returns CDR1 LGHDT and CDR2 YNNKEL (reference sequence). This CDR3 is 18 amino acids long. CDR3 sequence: CASSQAPMTSGSTDTQYF. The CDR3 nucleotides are TGTGCCAGCAGCCAAGCCCCTATGACTAGCGGAAGCACAGATACGCAGTATTTT.

DNA for the CDR3: TGTGCCACTAGCGCAGATACGCAGTATTTT. The encoded protein is CATSADTQYF. This chain uses TRBV10-3 with TRBJ2-3; D is perhaps TRBD2 (6 bases). The CDR3 has 10 residues. CDR1 is ENHRY and CDR2 is SYGVKD in the germline V gene. V gave up 10 bases and J gave up 4 bases, with 6 bases separating them.

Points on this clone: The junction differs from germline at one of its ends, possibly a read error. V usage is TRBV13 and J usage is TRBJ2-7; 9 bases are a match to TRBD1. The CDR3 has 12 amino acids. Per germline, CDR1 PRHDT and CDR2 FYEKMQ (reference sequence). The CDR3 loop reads CASSSNRDRVDF. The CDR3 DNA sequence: TGTGCCAGCAGCTCGAACCGGGACAGGGTCGACTTC.